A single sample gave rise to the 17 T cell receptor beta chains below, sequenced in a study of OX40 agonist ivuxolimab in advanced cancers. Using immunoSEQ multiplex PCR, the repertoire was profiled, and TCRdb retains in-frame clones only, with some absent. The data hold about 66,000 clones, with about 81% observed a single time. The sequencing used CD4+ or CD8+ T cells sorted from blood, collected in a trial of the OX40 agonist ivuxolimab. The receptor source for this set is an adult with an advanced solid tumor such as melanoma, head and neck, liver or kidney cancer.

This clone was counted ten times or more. The CDR3 sequence is CASSYDRGPYYEQYF. CDR3 DNA: TGTGCCAGCAGTTATGACAGGGGGCCTTACTACGAGCAGTACTTC. The chain joins TRBV27 to TRBJ2-7, with TRBD1 identical over 10 bases. Germline V lookup: CDR1 MNHEY, CDR2 SMNVEV (reference sequence). V was pared by 4 bases and J by 3 bases, with 6 bases of the junction left unmatched. The CDR3 loop spans 15 amino acids.

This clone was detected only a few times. DNA for the CDR3: TGTGCCAGCAGCCCCCATGAGCGGGGGATTTACGAGCAGTACTTC. Protein product: CASSPHERGIYEQYF. The chain uses TRBV9 and TRBJ2-7; TRBD2 agrees at 8 bases. This CDR3 comprises 15 residues. The V and J ends lost 4 bases and 4 bases, in that order; junction bases with no gene match: 10. Germline V gene sequence: CDR1 SGDLS, CDR2 YYNGEE.

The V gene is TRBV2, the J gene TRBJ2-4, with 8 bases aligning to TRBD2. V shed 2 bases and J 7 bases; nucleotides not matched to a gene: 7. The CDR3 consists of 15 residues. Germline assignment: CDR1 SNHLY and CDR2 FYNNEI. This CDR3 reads CASSETWREVNIQYF. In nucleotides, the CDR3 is TGTGCCAGCAGTGAAACATGGCGGGAGGTGAACATTCAGTACTTC. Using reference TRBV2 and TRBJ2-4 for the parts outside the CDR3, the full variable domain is EPEVTQTPSHQVTQMGQEVILRCVPISNHLYFYWYRQILGQKVEFLVSFYNNEISEKSEIFDDQFSVERPDGSNFTLKIRSTKLEDSAMYFCASSETWREVNIQYFGAGTRLSVL.

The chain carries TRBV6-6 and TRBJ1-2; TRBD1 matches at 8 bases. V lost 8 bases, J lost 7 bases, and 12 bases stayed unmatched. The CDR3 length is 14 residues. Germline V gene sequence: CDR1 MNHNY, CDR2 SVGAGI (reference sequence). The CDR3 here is CASSLAQGDGGYTF. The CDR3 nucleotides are TGTGCCAGCTCCCTCGCACAGGGGGACGGTGGCTACACCTTC.

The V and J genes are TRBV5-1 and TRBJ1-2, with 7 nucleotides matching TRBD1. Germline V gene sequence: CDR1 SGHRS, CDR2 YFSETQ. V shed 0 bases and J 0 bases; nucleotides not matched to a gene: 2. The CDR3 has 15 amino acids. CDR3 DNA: TGCGCCAGCAGCTTGGGCAGGGGGTCTAACTATGGCTACACCTTC. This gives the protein CASSLGRGSNYGYTF.

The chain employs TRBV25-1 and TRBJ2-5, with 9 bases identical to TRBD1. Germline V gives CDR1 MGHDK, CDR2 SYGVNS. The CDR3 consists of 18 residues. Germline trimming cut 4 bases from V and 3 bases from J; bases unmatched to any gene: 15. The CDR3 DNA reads TGTGCCAGCAGTGCCTACCCGCGGGACAGGGACGTCGAAGAGACCCAGTACTTC. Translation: CASSAYPRDRDVEETQYF.

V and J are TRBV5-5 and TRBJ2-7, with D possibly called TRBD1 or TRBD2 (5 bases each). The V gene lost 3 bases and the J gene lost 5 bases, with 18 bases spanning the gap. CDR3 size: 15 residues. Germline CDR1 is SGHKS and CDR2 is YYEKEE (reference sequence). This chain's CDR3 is CASSYQGVSVDEQYF. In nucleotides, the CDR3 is TGTGCCAGCAGCTATCAGGGTGTTAGCGTCGACGAGCAGTACTTC.

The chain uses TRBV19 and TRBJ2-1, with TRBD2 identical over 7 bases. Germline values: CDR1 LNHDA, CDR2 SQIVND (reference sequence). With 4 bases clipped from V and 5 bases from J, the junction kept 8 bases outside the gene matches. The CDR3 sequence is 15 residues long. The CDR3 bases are TGTGCCAGTAGTAAGTTGTGGGGAGGGGACAATGAGCAGTTCTTC. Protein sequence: CASSKLWGGDNEQFF.

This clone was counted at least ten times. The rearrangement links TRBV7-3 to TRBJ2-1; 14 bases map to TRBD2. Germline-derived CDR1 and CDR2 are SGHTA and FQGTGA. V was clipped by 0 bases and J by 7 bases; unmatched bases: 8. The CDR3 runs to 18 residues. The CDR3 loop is CASSLTLIGTSGSNEQFF. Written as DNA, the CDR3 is TGTGCCAGCAGCTTAACACTAATTGGGACTAGCGGGAGTAATGAGCAGTTCTTC.

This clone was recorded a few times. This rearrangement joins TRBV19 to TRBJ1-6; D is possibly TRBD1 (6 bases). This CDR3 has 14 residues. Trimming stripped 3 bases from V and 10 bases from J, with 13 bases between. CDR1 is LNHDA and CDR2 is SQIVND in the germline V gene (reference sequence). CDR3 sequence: CASSILQGQSPLHF. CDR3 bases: TGTGCCAGTAGTATCCTGCAGGGGCAGTCACCCCTCCACTTT.

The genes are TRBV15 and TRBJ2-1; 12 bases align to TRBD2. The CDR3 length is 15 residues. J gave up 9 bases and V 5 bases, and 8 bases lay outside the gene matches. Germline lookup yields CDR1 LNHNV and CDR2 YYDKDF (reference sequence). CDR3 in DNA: TGTGCCACCAGCCCTCGGACTAGCGGGGCGGGTGAGCAGTTCTTC. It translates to CATSPRTSGAGEQFF. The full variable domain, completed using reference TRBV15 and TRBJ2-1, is DAMVIQNPRYQVTQFGKPVTLSCSQTLNHNVMYWYQQKSSQAPKLLFHYYDKDFNNEADTPDNFQSRRPNTSFCFLDIRSPGLGDTAMYLCATSPRTSGAGEQFFGPGTRLTVL.

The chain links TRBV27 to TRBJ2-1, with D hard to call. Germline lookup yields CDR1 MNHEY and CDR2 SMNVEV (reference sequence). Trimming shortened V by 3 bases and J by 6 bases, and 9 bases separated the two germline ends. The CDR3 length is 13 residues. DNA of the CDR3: TGTGCCAGCAGTTTCGGTAAAATCAATGAGCAGTTCTTC. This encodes CASSFGKINEQFF.

The CDR3 spells CSVEGVLTGGLTFF. Written as DNA, the CDR3 is TGCAGCGTTGAGGGAGTCTTGACAGGGGGCCTGACTTTCTTT. The rearrangement joins TRBV29-1 to TRBJ1-1; 10 nucleotides agree with TRBD1. Germline lookup yields CDR1 SQVTM and CDR2 ANQGSEA. V lost 3 bases to trimming and J lost 12 bases; unmatched junction nucleotides: 13. The CDR3 is 14 residues long. Based on the CDR3 plus reference TRBV29-1 and TRBJ1-1, the full variable domain is SAVISQKPSRDICQRGTSLTIQCQVDSQVTMMFWYRQQPGQSLTLIATANQGSEATYESGFVIDKFPISRPNLTFSTLTVSNMSPEDSSIYLCSVEGVLTGGLTFFGQGTRLTVV.

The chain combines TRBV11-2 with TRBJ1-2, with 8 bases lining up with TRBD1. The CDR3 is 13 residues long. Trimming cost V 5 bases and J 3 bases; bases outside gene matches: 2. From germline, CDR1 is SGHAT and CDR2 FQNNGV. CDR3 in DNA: TGTGCCAGCAGCCCGGGACAGGACTATGGCTACACCTTC. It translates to CASSPGQDYGYTF. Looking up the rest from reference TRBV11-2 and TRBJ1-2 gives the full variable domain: EAGVAQSPRYKIIEKRQSVAFWCNPISGHATLYWYQQILGQGPKLLIQFQNNGVVDDSQLPKDRFSAERLKGVDSTLKIQPAKLEDSAVYLCASSPGQDYGYTFGSGTRLTVV.

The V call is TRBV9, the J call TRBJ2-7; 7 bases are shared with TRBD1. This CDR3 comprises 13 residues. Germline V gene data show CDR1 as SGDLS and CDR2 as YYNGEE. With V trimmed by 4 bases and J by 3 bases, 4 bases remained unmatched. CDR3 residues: CASSQGQIYEQYF. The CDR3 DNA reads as TGTGCCAGCAGCCAGGGACAGATCTACGAGCAGTACTTC. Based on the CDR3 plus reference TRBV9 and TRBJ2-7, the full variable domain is DSGVTQTPKHLITATGQRVTLRCSPRSGDLSVYWYQQSLDQGLQFLIQYYNGEERAKGNILERFSAQQFPDLHSELNLSSLELGDSALYFCASSQGQIYEQYFGPGTRLTVT.

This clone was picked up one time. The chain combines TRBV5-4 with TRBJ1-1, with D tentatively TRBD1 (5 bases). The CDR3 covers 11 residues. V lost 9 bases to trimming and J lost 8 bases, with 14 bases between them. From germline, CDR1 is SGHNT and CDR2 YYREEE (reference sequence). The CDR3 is CANERGSEAFF. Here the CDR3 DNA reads TGTGCCAATGAAAGGGGCTCCGAAGCTTTCTTT.

The CDR3 is CASSSPGQSNLYF. CDR3 in DNA: TGTGCCAGCAGCTCACCGGGACAGTCGAATCTGTACTTC. The V gene is TRBV5-4, the J gene TRBJ2-7, with 7 bases identical to TRBD1. The V gene's germline CDR1 is SGHNT and CDR2 YYREEE (reference sequence). The V gene end was trimmed by 3 bases and the J gene end by 12 bases; junction bases not matched to a gene: 12. The CDR3 runs to 13 residues.